The next 8 T cell receptor beta chains were all read from a single sample in a study of identical twins. TCRdb re-called the 5' RACE reads with MiXCR, one entry per CDR3 protein. The sample lists about 520,000 distinct CDR3 sequences, under 25% seen once, with about 0.99% in the top ten. These data were also filed under a second study, of T cells expressing NK-cell markers.

The specimen sequenced was CD4+ T cells sorted from blood. The receptors were gathered from a woman under 30 in good health.

This clonotype was found a few times. This chain uses TRBV2 with TRBJ2-1, with TRBD2 matching 8 bases. Per germline, CDR1 SNHLY and CDR2 FYNNEI. This CDR3 contains 15 residues. Germline trimming cut 5 bases from V and 5 bases from J; bases unmatched to any gene: 8. CDR3 in DNA: TGTGCCAGCAGTCCCATCGGGACTAGAAACAATGAGCAGTTCTTC. Its protein is CASSPIGTRNNEQFF.

This clonotype was recorded many times. The V and J genes are TRBV9 and TRBJ2-1, with 8 bases matching TRBD1. V shed 3 bases, J shed 1 base, and the junction held 3 bases outside the gene matches. Germline values: CDR1 SGDLS, CDR2 YYNGEE. The CDR3 length is 15 residues. In DNA, the CDR3 is TGTGCCAGCAGCGGGGGGACAGGTTCCTACAATGAGCAGTTCTTC. This encodes CASSGGTGSYNEQFF.

This clonotype was counted ten times or more. The V and J genes are TRBV20-1 and TRBJ1-6, with D perhaps TRBD1 (5 bases). The CDR3 contains 12 residues. Germline V CDR1 and CDR2: DFQATT, SNEGSKA (reference sequence). V gave up 0 bases and J gave up 16 bases, with 13 bases separating them. CDR3 in amino acids: CSARDGTDNLHF. The CDR3 DNA sequence: TGCAGTGCTAGAGACGGGACGGATAATCTCCACTTT.

This clonotype was seen a handful of times. This chain uses TRBV6-1 with TRBJ2-7; TRBD2 aligns across 13 bases. The CDR3 runs to 14 residues. The junction had 2 bases not matched to a gene; V was cut back by 6 bases and J by 3 bases. Germline CDR1 reads MNHNS; CDR2 reads SASEGT. DNA for the CDR3: TGTGCCAGCAGGGGACTAGCGGGGAGCTACGAGCAGTACTTC. Protein: CASRGLAGSYEQYF.

The chain recombines TRBV10-3 with TRBJ1-1, with 11 nucleotides matching TRBD1. With V trimmed by 3 bases and J by 5 bases, 5 bases remained unmatched. This CDR3 spans 15 amino acids. Germline assignment: CDR1 ENHRY and CDR2 SYGVKD. The CDR3 region has the DNA TGTGCCATCAGTGACCGGGACAGGGGGGGGACTGAAGCTTTCTTT. Translating gives CAISDRDRGGTEAFF.

CDR3 sequence (DNA): TGTGCCAGCAGCTTAGCCGCTGGGACTAGCGGGAGGGAACAGTTCTTC. Amino acids: CASSLAAGTSGREQFF. The chain joins TRBV7-2 to TRBJ2-1; 16 bases are shared with TRBD2. The germline V gene has CDR1 SGHTA and CDR2 FQGNSA. Unmatched junction bases numbered 6, after V lost 0 bases and J lost 13 bases. This CDR3 is built from 16 residues.

This clonotype was seen a handful of times. The rearrangement joins TRBV7-9 to TRBJ2-7, with 13 bases identical to TRBD2. The germline V gene encodes CDR1 SEHNR and CDR2 FQNEAQ (reference sequence). The CDR3 has 17 residues. V dropped 3 bases and J dropped 6; count of bases not matched to a gene: 11. This CDR3 reads CASSLWGRTSGSSEQYF. The CDR3 DNA follows: TGTGCCAGCAGCTTGTGGGGACGGACTAGCGGGAGCAGCGAGCAGTACTTC.

The CDR3 DNA reads as TGTGCCAGCAGCCCGACAGGGCGAAACACCGGGGAGCTGTTTTTT. It is translated as CASSPTGRNTGELFF. The J gene is TRBJ2-2, the V gene TRBV5-6; 7 bases match TRBD1. Germline-derived CDR1 and CDR2 are SGHDT and YYEEEE. Trimming took 4 bases from V and 2 from J; bases not matched to a gene: 5. CDR3 length: 15 amino acids.